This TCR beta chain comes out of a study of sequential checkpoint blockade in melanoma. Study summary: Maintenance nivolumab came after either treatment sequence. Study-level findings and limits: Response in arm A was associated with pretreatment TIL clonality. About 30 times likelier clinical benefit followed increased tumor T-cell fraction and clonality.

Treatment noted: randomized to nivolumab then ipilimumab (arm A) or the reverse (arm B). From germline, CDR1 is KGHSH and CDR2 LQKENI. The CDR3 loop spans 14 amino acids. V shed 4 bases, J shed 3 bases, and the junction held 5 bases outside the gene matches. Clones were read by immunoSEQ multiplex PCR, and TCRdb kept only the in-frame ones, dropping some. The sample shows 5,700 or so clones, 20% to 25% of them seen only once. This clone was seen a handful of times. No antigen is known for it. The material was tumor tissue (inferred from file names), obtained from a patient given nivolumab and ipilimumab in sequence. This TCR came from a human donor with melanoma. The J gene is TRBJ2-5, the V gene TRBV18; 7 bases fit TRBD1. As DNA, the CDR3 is TGTGCCAGCTCACAGGGGGCAGGGGAAGAGACCCAGTACTTC. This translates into CASSQGAGEETQYF.